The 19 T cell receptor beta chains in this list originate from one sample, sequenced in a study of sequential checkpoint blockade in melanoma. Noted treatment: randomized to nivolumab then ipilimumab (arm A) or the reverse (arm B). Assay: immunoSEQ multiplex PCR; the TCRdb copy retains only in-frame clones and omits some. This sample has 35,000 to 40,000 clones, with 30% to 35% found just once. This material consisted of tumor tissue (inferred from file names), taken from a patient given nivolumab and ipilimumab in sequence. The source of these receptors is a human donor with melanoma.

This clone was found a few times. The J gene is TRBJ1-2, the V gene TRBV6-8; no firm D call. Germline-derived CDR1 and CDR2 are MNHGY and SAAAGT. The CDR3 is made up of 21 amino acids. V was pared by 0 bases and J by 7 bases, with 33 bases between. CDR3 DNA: TGTGCCAGCAGTTACTCGGGAGGACCGCGACCGACCCCACCCCCTATGCTTGGCTACACCTTC. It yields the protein CASSYSGGPRPTPPPMLGYTF.

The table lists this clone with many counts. In nucleotides, the CDR3 is TGTGCCAGCAGCCGACGGGTAGCGGGAGGCTCCTACGAGCAGTACTTC. This gives the protein CASSRRVAGGSYEQYF. V usage is TRBV9 and J usage is TRBJ2-7; 10 nucleotides align to TRBD2. The CDR3 runs to 16 residues. After removal of 4 bases from V and 0 bases from J, the junction contained 7 bases not matched to a gene. The germline V gene encodes CDR1 SGDLS and CDR2 YYNGEE.

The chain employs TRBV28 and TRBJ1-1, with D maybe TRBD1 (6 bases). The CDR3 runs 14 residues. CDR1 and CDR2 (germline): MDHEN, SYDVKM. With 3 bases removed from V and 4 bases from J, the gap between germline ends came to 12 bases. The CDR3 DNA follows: TGTGCCAGCAGTTTGAGGGGGGGCCGCACTGAAGCTTTCTTT. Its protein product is CASSLRGGRTEAFF. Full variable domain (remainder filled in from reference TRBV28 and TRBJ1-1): DVKVTQSSRYLVKRTGEKVFLECVQDMDHENMFWYRQDPGLGLRLIYFSYDVKMKEKGDIPEGYSVSREKKERFSLILESASTNQTSMYLCASSLRGGRTEAFFGQGTRLTVV.

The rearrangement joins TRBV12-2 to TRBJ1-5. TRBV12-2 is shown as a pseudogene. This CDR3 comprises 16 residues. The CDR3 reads CATTQSGVGSNQPQHF. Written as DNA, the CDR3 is TGTGCCACCACCCAATCGGGGGTGGGTAGCAATCAGCCCCAGCATTTT.

CDR3 amino acids: CASSGTERNTEAFF. The CDR3 region has the DNA TGCGCCAGCTCAGGGACAGAAAGGAACACTGAAGCTTTCTTT. This rearrangement joins TRBV10-2 to TRBJ1-1; 7 positions match TRBD1. This CDR3 comprises 14 residues. The V gene's germline CDR1 is WSHSY and CDR2 SAAADI. V shed 8 bases and J 1 base; nucleotides not matched to a gene: 7.

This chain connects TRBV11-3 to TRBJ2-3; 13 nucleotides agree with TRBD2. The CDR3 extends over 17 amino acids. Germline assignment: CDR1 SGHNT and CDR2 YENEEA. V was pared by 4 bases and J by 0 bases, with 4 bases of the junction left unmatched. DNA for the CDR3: TGTGCCAGCAGCTGGACTAGCGGGGGCTCTAGCACAGATACGCAGTATTTT. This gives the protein CASSWTSGGSSTDTQYF.

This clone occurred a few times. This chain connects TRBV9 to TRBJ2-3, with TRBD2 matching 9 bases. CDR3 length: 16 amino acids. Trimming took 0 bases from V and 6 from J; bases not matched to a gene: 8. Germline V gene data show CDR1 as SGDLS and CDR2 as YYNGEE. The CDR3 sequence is CASSVATGLAGDTQYF. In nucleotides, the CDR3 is TGTGCCAGCAGCGTAGCTACAGGGCTAGCGGGGGATACGCAGTATTTT.

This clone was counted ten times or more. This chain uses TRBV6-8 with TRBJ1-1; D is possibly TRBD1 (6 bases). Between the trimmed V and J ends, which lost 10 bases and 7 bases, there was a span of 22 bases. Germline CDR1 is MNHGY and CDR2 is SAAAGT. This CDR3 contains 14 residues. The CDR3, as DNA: TGTGCCATCAGCCCGGGACAAAATGCTCTTGAAGCTTTCTTT. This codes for CAISPGQNALEAFF.

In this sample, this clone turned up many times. The CDR3 spells CASSPGGGLAETQYF. The CDR3 DNA reads as TGTGCCAGCAGCCCGGGAGGAGGGCTGGCAGAGACCCAGTACTTC. This chain uses TRBV11-3 with TRBJ2-5, with 7 bases lining up with TRBD2. CDR1 SGHNT and CDR2 YENEEA come from the germline V gene. The CDR3 is 15 residues long. V lost 5 bases, J lost 4 bases, and 10 bases stayed unmatched.

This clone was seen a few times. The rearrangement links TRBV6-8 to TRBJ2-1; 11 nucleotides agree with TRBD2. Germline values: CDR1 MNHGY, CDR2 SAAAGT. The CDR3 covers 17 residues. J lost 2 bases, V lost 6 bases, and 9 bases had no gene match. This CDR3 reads CASRRSSGGAAYNEQFF. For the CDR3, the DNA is TGTGCCAGCAGAAGGAGTAGCGGGGGGGCTGCCTACAATGAGCAGTTCTTC.

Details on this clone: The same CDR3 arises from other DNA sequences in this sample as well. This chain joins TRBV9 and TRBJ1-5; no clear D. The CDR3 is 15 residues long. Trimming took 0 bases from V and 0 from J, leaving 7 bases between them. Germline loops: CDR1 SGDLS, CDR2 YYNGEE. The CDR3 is CASSVGGNSNQPQHF. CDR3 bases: TGTGCCAGCAGCGTAGGAGGGAATAGCAATCAGCCCCAGCATTTT.

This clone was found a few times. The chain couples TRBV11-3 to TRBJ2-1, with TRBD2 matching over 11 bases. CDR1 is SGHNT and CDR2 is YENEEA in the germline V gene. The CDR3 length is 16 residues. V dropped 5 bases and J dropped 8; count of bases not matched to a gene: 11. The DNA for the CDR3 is TGTGCCAGCAGCCCTAGCAGGACTAGCGGGTTATATGAGCAGTTCTTC. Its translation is CASSPSRTSGLYEQFF.

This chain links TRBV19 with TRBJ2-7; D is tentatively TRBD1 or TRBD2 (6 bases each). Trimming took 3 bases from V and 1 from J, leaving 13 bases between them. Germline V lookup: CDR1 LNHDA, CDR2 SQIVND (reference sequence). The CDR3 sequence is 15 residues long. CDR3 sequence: CASSIGGHASYEQYF. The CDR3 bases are TGTGCCAGTAGTATCGGGGGACACGCGTCCTACGAGCAGTACTTC.

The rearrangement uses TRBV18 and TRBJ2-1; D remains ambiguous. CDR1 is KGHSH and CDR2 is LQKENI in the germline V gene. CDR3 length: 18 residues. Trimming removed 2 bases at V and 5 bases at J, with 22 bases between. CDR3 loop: CASSPSMVVFRVNNEQFF. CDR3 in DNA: TGTGCCAGCTCACCATCTATGGTAGTGTTCCGCGTTAACAATGAGCAGTTCTTC.

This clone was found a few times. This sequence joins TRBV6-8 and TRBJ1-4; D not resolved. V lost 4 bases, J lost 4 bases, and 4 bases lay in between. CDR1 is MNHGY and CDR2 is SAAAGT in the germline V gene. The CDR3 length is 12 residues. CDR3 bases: TGTGCCAGCAGTTCCGTTAATGAAAAACTGTTTTTT. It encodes CASSSVNEKLFF.

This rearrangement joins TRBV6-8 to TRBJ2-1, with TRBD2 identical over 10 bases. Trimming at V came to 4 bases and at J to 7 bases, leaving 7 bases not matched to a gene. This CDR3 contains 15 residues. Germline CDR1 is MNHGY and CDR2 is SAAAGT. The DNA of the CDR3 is TGTGCCAGCAGTTTTAAAACTAGCGGGAATAATGAGCAGTTCTTC. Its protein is CASSFKTSGNNEQFF.

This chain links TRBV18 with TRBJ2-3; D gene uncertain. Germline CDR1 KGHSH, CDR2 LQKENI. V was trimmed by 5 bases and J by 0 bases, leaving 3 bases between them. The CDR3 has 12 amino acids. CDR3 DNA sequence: TGTGCCAGCTCAGACAGCACAGATACGCAGTATTTT. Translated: CASSDSTDTQYF. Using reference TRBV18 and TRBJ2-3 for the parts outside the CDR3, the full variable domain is NAGVMQNPRHLVRRRGQEARLRCSPMKGHSHVYWYRQLPEEGLKFMVYLQKENIIDESGMPKERFSAEFPKEGPSILRIQQVVRGDSAAYFCASSDSTDTQYFGPGTRLTVL.

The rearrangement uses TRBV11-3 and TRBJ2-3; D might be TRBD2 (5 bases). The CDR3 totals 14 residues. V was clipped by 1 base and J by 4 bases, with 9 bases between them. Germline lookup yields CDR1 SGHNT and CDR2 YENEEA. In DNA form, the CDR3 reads TGTGCCAGCAGCTTAGGTGGGAGCGCAGATACGCAGTATTTT. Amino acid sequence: CASSLGGSADTQYF.

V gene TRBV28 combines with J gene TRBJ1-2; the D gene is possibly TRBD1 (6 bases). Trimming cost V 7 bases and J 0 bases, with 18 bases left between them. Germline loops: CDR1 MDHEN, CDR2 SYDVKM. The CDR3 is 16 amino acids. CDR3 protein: CASTPRGHRTNYGYTF. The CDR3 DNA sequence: TGTGCCAGCACCCCGAGGGGACACAGGACTAACTATGGCTACACCTTC.